This T cell receptor (beta chain) stems from a study of human T cells and chemical hapten exposure. At the level of the study: There were weekly diphenylcyclopropenone doses to the scalp for patients throughout the roughly 24-week study.

The CDR3 runs to 15 residues. CDR1 and CDR2 (germline): PRHDT, FYEKMQ (reference sequence). Trimming cost V 0 bases and J 5 bases, with 11 bases left between them. Unique molecular identifiers were attached to individual cDNA molecules during library preparation. MiXCR, run by TCRdb on the RACE reads, gives a single entry per CDR3 protein. The sample records over 300,000 distinct CDR3 sequences, 4.5% to 5.5% being singletons. Time point reported: pre-sensitization, week 0. Treatment here: therapeutic diphenylcyclopropenone sensitization with weekly scalp DPC. Every donor had alopecia and was 18 to 70 years old; all were suitable for DPC. This clonotype was seen repeatedly, ten times or more.

The input for sequencing was whole blood, taken in connection with sensitization to the hapten diphenylcyclopropenone (DPC). The J gene is TRBJ1-5, the V gene TRBV13; D gene ambiguous. The sequence was collected from a woman aged 45-60 years with alopecia areata. Some clones in this sample may be carry-over from other donors' samples. The CDR3 sequence: CASSLGGGNHQPQHF. In nucleotides, the CDR3 is TGTGCCAGCAGCTTAGGTGGCGGCAACCATCAGCCCCAGCATTTT.